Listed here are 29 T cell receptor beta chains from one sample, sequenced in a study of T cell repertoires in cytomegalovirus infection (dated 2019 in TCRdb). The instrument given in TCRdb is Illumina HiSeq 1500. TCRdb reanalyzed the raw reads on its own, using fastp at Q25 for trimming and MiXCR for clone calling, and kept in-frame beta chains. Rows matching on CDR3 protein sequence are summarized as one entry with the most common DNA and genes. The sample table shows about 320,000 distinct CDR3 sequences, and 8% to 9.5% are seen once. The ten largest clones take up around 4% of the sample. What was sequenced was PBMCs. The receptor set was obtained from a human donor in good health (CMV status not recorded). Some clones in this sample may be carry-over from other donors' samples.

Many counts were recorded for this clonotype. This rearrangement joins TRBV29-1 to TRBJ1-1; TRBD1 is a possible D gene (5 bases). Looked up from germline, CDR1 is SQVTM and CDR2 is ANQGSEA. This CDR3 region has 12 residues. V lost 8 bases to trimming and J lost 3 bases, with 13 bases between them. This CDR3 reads CSYTLGDTEAFF. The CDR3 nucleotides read TGCAGCTACACCTTGGGGGACACTGAAGCTTTCTTT. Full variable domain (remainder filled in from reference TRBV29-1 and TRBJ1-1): SAVISQKPSRDICQRGTSLTIQCQVDSQVTMMFWYRQQPGQSLTLIATANQGSEATYESGFVIDKFPISRPNLTFSTLTVSNMSPEDSSIYLCSYTLGDTEAFFGQGTRLTVV.

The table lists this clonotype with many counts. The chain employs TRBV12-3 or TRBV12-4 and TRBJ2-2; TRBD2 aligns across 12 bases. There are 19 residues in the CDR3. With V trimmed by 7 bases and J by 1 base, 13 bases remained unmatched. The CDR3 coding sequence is TGTGCCAGCATCCTGACTAGCGGGAGTGGCCGTCTGAACACCGGGGAGCTGTTTTTT. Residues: CASILTSGSGRLNTGELFF.

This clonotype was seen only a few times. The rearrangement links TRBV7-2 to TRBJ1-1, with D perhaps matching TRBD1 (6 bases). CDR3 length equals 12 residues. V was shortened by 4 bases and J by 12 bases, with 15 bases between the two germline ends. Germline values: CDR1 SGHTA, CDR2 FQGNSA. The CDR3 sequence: CASSSLGGGTFF. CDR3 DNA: TGTGCCAGCAGCTCACTAGGGGGAGGAACTTTCTTT.

CDR3 sequence: CASSPTSGRNTGELFF. CDR3 in DNA: TGTGCCAGCAGCCCGACTAGCGGAAGGAACACCGGGGAGCTGTTTTTT. The chain recombines TRBV5-4 with TRBJ2-2, with TRBD2 matching over 9 bases. CDR3 length: 16 residues. Trimming took 4 bases from V and 1 from J; bases not matched to a gene: 5. Germline CDR1 reads SGHNT; CDR2 reads YYREEE (reference sequence).

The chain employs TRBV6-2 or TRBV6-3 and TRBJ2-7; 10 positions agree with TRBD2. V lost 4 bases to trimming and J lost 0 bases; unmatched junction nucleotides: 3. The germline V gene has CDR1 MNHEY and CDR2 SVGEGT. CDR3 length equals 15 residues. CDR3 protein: CASSWSSGSSYEQYF. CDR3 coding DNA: TGTGCCAGCAGTTGGTCTAGCGGGAGCTCCTACGAGCAGTACTTC.

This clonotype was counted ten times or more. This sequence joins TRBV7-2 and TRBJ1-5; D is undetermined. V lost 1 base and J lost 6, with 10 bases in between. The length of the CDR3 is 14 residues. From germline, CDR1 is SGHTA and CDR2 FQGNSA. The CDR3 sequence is CASSLEEGLQPQHF. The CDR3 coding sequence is TGTGCCAGCAGCTTAGAGGAGGGCCTTCAGCCCCAGCATTTT.

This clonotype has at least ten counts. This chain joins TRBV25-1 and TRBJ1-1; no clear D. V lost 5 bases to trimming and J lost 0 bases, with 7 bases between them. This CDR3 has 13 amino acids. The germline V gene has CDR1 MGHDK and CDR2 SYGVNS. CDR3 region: CASSFGLNTEAFF. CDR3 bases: TGTGCCAGCAGTTTCGGGCTGAACACTGAAGCTTTCTTT.

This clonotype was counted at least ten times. CDR3 DNA sequence: TGTGCCAGCAGTTACTGGAGGGGGCGCGATCTCACCCTCCACTTT. It encodes CASSYWRGRDLTLHF. The genes are TRBV6-5 and TRBJ1-6; 7 positions match TRBD1. With 1 base clipped from V and 14 bases from J, the junction kept 11 bases outside the gene matches. This CDR3 region has 15 residues. The germline V gene encodes CDR1 MNHEY and CDR2 SVGAGI.

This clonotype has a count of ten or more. The CDR3 loop is CASSSRGVGYEQYF. The CDR3 nucleotides read TGTGCCAGCAGCTCGCGGGGTGTTGGGTACGAGCAGTACTTC. The chain joins TRBV7-2 to TRBJ2-7; possibly TRBD2 for D (6 bases). The CDR3 runs 14 residues. Looked up from germline, CDR1 is SGHTA and CDR2 is FQGNSA. V lost 4 bases, J lost 4 bases, and 14 bases lay in between.

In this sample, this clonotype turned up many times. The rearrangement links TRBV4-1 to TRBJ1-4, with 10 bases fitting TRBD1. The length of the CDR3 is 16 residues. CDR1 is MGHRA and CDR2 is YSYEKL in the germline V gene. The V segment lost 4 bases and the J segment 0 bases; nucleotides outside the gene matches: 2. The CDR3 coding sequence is TGCGCCAGCAGCCCCGGACAGGGGGCAACTAATGAAAAACTGTTTTTT. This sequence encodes CASSPGQGATNEKLFF.

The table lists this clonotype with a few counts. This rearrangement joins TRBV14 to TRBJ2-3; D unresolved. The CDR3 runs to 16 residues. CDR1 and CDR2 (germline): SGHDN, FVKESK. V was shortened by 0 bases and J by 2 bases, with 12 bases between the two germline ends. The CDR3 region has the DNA TGTGCCAGCAGCCAAGATCGTACACTGTTCACAGATACGCAGTATTTT. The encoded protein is CASSQDRTLFTDTQYF.

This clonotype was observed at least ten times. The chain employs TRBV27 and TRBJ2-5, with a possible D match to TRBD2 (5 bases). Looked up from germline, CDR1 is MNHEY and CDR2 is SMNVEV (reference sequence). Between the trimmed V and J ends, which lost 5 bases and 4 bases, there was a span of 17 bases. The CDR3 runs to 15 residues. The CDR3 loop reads CASSPLIGDGETQYF. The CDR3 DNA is TGTGCCAGCAGTCCTCTGATCGGGGATGGAGAGACCCAGTACTTC.

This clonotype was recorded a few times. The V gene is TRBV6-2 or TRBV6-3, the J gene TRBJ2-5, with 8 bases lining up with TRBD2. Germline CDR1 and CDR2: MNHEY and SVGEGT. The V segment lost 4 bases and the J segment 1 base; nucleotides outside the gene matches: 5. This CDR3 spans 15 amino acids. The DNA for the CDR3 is TGTGCCAGCAGTTGGACCGGGACTAGCCAAGAGACCCAGTACTTC. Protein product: CASSWTGTSQETQYF.

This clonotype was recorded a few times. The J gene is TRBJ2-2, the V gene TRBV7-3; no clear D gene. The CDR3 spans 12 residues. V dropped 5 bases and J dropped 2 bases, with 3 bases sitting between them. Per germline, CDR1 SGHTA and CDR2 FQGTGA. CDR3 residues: CASSANTGELFF. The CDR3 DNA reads TGTGCCAGCAGCGCCAACACCGGGGAGCTGTTTTTT. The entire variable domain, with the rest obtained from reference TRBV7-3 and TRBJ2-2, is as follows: GAGVSQTPSNKVTEKGKYVELRCDPISGHTALYWYRQSLGQGPEFLIYFQGTGAADDSGLPNDRFFAVRPEGSVSTLKIQRTERGDSAVYLCASSANTGELFFGEGSRLTVL.

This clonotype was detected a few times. Here the CDR3 reads CASSSGTSYEQYF. In DNA, the CDR3 is TGTGCCAGCAGTTCCGGGACGTCCTACGAGCAGTACTTC. The chain couples TRBV12-3 or TRBV12-4 to TRBJ2-7; the D gene could be TRBD1 or TRBD2 (5 bases each). The CDR3 has 13 amino acids. V dropped 4 bases and J dropped 1 base, with 8 bases sitting between them.

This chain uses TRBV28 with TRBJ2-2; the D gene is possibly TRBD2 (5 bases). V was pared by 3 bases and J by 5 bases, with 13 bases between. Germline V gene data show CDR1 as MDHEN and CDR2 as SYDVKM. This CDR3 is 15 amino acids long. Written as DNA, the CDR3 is TGTGCCAGCAGTTTGGGTGGGAGCTATACCGGGGAGCTGTTTTTT. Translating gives CASSLGGSYTGELFF.

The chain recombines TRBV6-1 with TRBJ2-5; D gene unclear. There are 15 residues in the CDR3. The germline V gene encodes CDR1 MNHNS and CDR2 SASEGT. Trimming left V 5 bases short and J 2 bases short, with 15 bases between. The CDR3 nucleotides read TGTGCCAGCAGTCCCCGGCTGAGAAGGCAAGAGACCCAGTACTTC. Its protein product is CASSPRLRRQETQYF.

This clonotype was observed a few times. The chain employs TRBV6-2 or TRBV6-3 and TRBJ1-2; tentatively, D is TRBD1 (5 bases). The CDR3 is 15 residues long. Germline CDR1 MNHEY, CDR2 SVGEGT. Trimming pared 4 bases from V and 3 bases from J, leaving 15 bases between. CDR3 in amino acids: CASSFVPGDDYGYTF. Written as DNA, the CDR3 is TGTGCCAGCAGTTTCGTCCCGGGGGATGACTATGGCTACACCTTC.

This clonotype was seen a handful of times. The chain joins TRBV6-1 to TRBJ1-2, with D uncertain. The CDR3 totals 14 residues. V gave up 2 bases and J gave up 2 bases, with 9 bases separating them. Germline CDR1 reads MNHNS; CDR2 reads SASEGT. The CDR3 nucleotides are TGTGCCAGCAGTGAATGGAAAGGCAACTATGGCTACACCTTC. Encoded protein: CASSEWKGNYGYTF.

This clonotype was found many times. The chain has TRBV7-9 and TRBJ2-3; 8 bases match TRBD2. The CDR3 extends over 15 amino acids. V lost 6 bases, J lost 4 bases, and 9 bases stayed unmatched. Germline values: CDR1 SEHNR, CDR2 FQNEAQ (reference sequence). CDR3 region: CASRFGAGVADTQYF. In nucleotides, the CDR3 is TGTGCCAGCAGATTTGGAGCGGGAGTTGCAGATACGCAGTATTTT.

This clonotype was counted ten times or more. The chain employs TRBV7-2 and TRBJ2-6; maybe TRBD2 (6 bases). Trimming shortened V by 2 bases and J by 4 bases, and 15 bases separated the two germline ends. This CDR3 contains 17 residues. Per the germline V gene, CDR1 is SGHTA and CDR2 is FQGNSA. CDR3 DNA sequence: TGTGCCAGCAGCTTAAATGGGGCGGGGACCGGGGCCAACGTCCTGACTTTC. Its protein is CASSLNGAGTGANVLTF. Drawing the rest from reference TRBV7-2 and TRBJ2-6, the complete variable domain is GAGVSQSPSNKVTEKGKDVELRCDPISGHTALYWYRQSLGQGLEFLIYFQGNSAPDKSGLPSDRFSAERTGGSVSTLTIQRTQQEDSAVYLCASSLNGAGTGANVLTFGAGSRLTVL.

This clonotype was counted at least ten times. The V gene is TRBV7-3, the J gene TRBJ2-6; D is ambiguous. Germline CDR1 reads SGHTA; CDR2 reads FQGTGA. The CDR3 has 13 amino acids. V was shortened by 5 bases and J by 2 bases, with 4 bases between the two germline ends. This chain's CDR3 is CASSQPGANVLTF. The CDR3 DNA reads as TGTGCCAGCAGCCAGCCTGGGGCCAACGTCCTGACTTTC. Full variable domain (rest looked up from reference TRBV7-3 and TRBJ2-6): GAGVSQTPSNKVTEKGKYVELRCDPISGHTALYWYRQSLGQGPEFLIYFQGTGAADDSGLPNDRFFAVRPEGSVSTLKIQRTERGDSAVYLCASSQPGANVLTFGAGSRLTVL.

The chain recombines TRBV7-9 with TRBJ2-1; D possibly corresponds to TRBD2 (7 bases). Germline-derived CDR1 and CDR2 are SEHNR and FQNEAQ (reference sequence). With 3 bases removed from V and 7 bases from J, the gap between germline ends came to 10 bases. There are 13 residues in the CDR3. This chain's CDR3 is CASSFAGANEQFF. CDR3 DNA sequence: TGTGCCAGCAGCTTTGCGGGGGCGAATGAGCAGTTCTTC.

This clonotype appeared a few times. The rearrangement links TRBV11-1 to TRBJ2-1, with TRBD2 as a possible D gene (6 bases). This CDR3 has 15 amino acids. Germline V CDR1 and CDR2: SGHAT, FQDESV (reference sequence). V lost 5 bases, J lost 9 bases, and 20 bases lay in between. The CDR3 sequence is CASSPGTPREGEQFF. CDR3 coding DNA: TGTGCCAGCAGCCCAGGGACTCCCCGGGAAGGTGAGCAGTTCTTC.

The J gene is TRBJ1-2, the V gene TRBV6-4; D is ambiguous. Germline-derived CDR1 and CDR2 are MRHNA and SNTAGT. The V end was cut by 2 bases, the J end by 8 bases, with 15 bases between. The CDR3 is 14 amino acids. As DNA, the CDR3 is TGTGCCAGCAGTGACACACTGCCGATTGGGGGCTACACCTTC. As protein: CASSDTLPIGGYTF.

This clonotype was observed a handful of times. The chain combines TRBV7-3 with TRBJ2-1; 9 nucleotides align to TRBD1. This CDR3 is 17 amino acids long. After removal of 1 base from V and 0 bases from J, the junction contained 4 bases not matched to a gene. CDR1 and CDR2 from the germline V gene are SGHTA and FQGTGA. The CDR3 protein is CASSLRAQGASYNEQFF. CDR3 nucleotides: TGTGCCAGCAGCTTAAGGGCACAGGGGGCCTCCTACAATGAGCAGTTCTTC.

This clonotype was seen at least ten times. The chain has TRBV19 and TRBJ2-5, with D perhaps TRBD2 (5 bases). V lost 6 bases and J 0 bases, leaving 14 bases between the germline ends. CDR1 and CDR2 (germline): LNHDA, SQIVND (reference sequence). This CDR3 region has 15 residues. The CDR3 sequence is CASRKGRGYQETQYF. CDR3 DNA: TGTGCCAGTAGGAAAGGGCGCGGGTACCAAGAGACCCAGTACTTC.

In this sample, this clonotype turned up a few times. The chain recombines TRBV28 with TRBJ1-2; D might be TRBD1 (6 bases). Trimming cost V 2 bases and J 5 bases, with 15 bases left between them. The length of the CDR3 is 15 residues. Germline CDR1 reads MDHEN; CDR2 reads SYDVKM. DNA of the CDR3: TGTGCCAGCAGTTTACCTCGGGGGCCTAGATATGGCTACACCTTC. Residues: CASSLPRGPRYGYTF.

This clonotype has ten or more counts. The CDR3 loop reads CASSINRGGTEAFF. CDR3 DNA: TGTGCCAGCAGTATTAATCGGGGGGGCACTGAAGCTTTCTTT. The gene calls are TRBV27 and TRBJ1-1; maybe TRBD1 (5 bases). This CDR3 spans 14 amino acids. V was trimmed by 5 bases and J by 4 bases, leaving 14 bases between them. Germline lookup yields CDR1 MNHEY and CDR2 SMNVEV (reference sequence).